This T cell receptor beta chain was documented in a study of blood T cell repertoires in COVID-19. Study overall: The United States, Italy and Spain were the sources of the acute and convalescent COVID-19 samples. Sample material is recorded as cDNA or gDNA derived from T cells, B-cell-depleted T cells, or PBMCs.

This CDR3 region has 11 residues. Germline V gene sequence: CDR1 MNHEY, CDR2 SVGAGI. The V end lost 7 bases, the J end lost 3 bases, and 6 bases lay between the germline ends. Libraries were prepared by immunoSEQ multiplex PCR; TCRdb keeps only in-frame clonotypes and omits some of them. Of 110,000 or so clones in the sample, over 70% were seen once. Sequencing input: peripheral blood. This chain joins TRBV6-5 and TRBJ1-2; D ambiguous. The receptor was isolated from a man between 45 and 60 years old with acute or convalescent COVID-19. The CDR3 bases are TGTGCCAGCACGAGGTACTATGGCTACACCTTC. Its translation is CASTRYYGYTF.